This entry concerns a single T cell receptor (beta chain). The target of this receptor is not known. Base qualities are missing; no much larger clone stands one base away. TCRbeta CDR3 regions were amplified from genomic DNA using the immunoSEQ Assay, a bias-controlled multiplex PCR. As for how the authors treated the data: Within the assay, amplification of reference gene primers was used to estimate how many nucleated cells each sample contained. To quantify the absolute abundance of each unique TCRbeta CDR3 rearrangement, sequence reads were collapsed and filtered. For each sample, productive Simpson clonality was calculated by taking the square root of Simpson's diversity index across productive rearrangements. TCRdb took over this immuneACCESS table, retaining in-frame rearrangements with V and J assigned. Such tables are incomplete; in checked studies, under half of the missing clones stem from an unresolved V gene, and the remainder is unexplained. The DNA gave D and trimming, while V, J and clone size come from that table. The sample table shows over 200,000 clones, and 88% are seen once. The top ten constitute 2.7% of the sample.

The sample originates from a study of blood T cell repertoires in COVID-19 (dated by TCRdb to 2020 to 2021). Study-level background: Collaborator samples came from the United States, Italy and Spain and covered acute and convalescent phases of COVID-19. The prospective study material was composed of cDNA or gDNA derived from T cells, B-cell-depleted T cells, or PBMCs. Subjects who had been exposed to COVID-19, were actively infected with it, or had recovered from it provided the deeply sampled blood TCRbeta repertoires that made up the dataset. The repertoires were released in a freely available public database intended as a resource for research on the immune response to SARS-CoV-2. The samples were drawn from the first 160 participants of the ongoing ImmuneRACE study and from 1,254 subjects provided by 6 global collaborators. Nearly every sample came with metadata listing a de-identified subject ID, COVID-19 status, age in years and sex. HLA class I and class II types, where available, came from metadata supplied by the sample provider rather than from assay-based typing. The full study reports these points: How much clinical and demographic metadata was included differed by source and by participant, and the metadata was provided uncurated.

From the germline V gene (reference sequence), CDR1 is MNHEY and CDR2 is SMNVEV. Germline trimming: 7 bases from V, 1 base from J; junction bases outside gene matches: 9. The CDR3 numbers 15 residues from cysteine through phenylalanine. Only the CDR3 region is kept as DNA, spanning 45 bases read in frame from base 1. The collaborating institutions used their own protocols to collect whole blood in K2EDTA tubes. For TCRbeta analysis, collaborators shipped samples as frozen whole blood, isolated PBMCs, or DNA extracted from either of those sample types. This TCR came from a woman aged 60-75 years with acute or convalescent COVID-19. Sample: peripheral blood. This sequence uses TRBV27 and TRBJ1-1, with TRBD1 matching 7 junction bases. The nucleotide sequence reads TGTGCCAGCACAACCCGGGACAGAAGGAACACTGAAGCTTTCTTT. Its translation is CASTTRDRRNTEAFF.